These 10 T cell receptor beta chains came from one sample sequenced in a study of blood T cell repertoires in COVID-19. The data were produced by immunoSEQ multiplex PCR, yet TCRdb's version contains in-frame clones alone and is incomplete. This table has 350,000 to 450,000 clones, around 87% appearing once. Sequencing used PBMCs or T cells enriched from blood (not recorded which). The receptors derive from a middle-aged man in a cohort exposed to, infected with or recovered from COVID-19 (not recorded which).

This clone was seen a few times. V gene TRBV5-1 combines with J gene TRBJ1-1, with D hard to call. Germline CDR1 SGHRS, CDR2 YFSETQ. V was cut by 1 base and J by 2 bases, with 9 bases left in between. The CDR3 is 14 residues long. CDR3 DNA: TGCGCCAGCAGCTTGTTATCCGTTAACACTGAAGCTTTCTTT. This gives the protein CASSLLSVNTEAFF.

The rearrangement uses TRBV5-4 and TRBJ2-7, with TRBD2 identical over 8 bases. Germline V gene sequence: CDR1 SGHNT, CDR2 YYREEE (reference sequence). After removal of 0 bases from V and 2 bases from J, the junction contained 10 bases not matched to a gene. The CDR3 is 17 residues long. The CDR3 DNA is TGTGCCAGCAGCTTGGGGGGAGGCGGGAGGACCCCCTACGAGCAGTACTTC. It translates to CASSLGGGGRTPYEQYF. The variable domain in full, with the rest retrieved from reference TRBV5-4 and TRBJ2-7, is ETGVTQSPTHLIKTRGQQVTLRCSSQSGHNTVSWYQQALGQGPQFIFQYYREEENGRGNFPPRFSGLQFPNYSSELNVNALELDDSALYLCASSLGGGGRTPYEQYFGPGTRLTVT.

The rearrangement joins TRBV28 to TRBJ1-5, with TRBD1 matching 9 bases. The CDR3 totals 17 residues. With 6 bases clipped from V and 0 bases from J, the junction kept 9 bases outside the gene matches. The germline gives CDR1 MDHEN, CDR2 SYDVKM. The CDR3 sequence is CASSRTGEGNSNQPQHF. CDR3 coding DNA: TGTGCCAGCAGCCGGACAGGGGAGGGGAATAGCAATCAGCCCCAGCATTTT. Drawing the rest from reference TRBV28 and TRBJ1-5, the complete variable domain is DVKVTQSSRYLVKRTGEKVFLECVQDMDHENMFWYRQDPGLGLRLIYFSYDVKMKEKGDIPEGYSVSREKKERFSLILESASTNQTSMYLCASSRTGEGNSNQPQHFGDGTRLSIL.

This chain links TRBV5-1 with TRBJ2-1, with TRBD2 matching over 7 bases. The CDR3 has 15 amino acids. V lost 0 bases, J lost 3 bases, and 3 bases stayed unmatched. Looked up from germline, CDR1 is SGHRS and CDR2 is YFSETQ. CDR3 bases: TGCGCCAGCAGCTTGGTTACTAGCGTCTACAATGAGCAGTTCTTC. Its translation is CASSLVTSVYNEQFF.

The V and J genes are TRBV9 and TRBJ2-5; TRBD2 is a possible D gene (5 bases). The CDR3 extends over 13 amino acids. The V end was cut by 7 bases, the J end by 1 base, with 11 bases between. From germline, CDR1 is SGDLS and CDR2 YYNGEE. In nucleotides, the CDR3 is TGTGCCAGCGGCCGGACTCTCCAAGAGACCCAGTACTTC. This codes for CASGRTLQETQYF.

The genes are TRBV3-1 (or the pseudogene TRBV3-2) and TRBJ2-7, with D perhaps TRBD2 (5 bases). The CDR3 contains 14 residues. CDR1 is LGHDT and CDR2 is YNNKEL in the germline V gene (reference sequence). The germline V and J ends were trimmed by 4 bases and 3 bases, with 13 bases remaining between them. CDR3 loop: CASSRFEGDYEQYF. In nucleotides, the CDR3 is TGTGCCAGCAGCCGGTTCGAGGGAGACTACGAGCAGTACTTC.

This rearrangement joins TRBV6-4 to TRBJ2-1, with 9 bases identical to TRBD1. The V segment lost 7 bases and the J segment 7 bases; nucleotides outside the gene matches: 14. The CDR3 is 16 amino acids. Germline V gene data show CDR1 as MRHNA and CDR2 as SNTAGT. CDR3 region: CASKPNPGTGKNEQFF. In DNA, the CDR3 is TGTGCCAGCAAGCCCAACCCCGGGACAGGGAAGAATGAGCAGTTCTTC.

The rearrangement joins TRBV6-4 to TRBJ2-1; 8 bases are a match to TRBD2. Germline V lookup: CDR1 MRHNA, CDR2 SNTAGT. Trimming at V came to 4 bases and at J to 6 bases, leaving 11 bases not matched to a gene. The CDR3 contains 16 residues. CDR3 sequence: CASSVHFTGTSNEQFF. The CDR3 region has the DNA TGTGCCAGCAGTGTCCATTTCACCGGGACTAGCAATGAGCAGTTCTTC.

This chain joins TRBV7-9 and TRBJ1-2, with no clear D. Trimming pared 5 bases from V and 0 bases from J, leaving 13 bases between. The germline V gene encodes CDR1 SEHNR and CDR2 FQNEAQ (reference sequence). The CDR3 spans 15 residues. CDR3 in amino acids: CASSLAGQANYGYTF. CDR3 DNA sequence: TGTGCCAGCAGCCTCGCGGGCCAAGCTAACTATGGCTACACCTTC.

The rearrangement uses TRBV6-2 or TRBV6-3 and TRBJ2-2, with D unclear. V shed 6 bases and J shed 6 bases, with 14 bases lying between them. This CDR3 spans 14 amino acids. Looked up from germline, CDR1 is MNHEY and CDR2 is SVGEGT. The CDR3 DNA is TGTGCCAGCAGCGCCGTTCTGGCTTCCGGGGAGCTGTTTTTT. Translation gives CASSAVLASGELFF.